Detailed here is one T cell receptor (beta chain). Its cognate antigen is unknown. A second about 7 to 12 cycle PCR used barcoded and J-beta primers. Tagging of each cDNA molecule was performed by a template-switch adaptor with 12 random nucleotides. Any given sample supplied a minimum of 2.5 million CDR3-containing paired-end reads. TCRdb reprocessed the 5' RACE reads with MiXCR, giving one entry per CDR3 protein. Seen here are under 800,000 distinct CDR3 sequences, around 21% observed once, and the top ten hold 3.5% to 4%. The record originates from a study of blood T cells in healthy people across ages. Study-level results: Older individuals had lower TCR beta diversity per million T cells (the decline was roughly linear).

V trimming: 5 bases; J trimming: 3 bases; junction bases outside the gene matches: 5. Germline values: CDR1 SEHNR, CDR2 FQNEAQ (reference sequence). The CDR3 runs 14 residues. The sequence was obtained from a man aged 65-85 years in good health. The sample comprised blood. J is TRBJ2-3 and V is TRBV7-9; 7 bases align to TRBD2. The CDR3 is CASSPTSWTDTQYF. CDR3 in DNA: TGTGCCAGCAGCCCGACTAGCTGGACAGATACGCAGTATTTT.